One TCR beta chain is described in this entry. The data were obtained in a study of blood T cell repertoires in COVID-19. About the study: Italy, Spain and the United States were the sources of the convalescent and acute COVID-19 samples. Sample material is recorded as cDNA or gDNA derived from T cells, B-cell-depleted T cells, or PBMCs.

CDR3 size: 13 residues. Germline V gene data show CDR1 as ENHRY and CDR2 as SYGVKD. V trimming: 4 bases; J trimming: 6 bases; junction bases outside the gene matches: 5. In the authors' workflow: Estimates of nucleated cell counts were drawn from the amplification of reference gene primers. Only in-frame clones appear in the TCRdb table, and some are missing; sequencing was by immunoSEQ multiplex PCR. That table gives V, J and clone size, and the DNA gave D and trimming. The sample holds 100,000 to 150,000 clones; over 70% are singletons and the top ten take under 30%. The TCR originated in a woman between 70 and 85 years old with acute or convalescent COVID-19. This sequence joins TRBV10-3 and TRBJ2-7; 8 positions agree with TRBD1. The sequencing input was peripheral blood. CDR3 amino acids: CAISGDRGREQYF. The DNA for the CDR3 is TGTGCCATCAGTGGCGACAGGGGTCGCGAGCAGTACTTC.